In this sample, the clone carrying this T cell receptor (beta chain) turned up a few times. This sample is part of a study of T-cell memory formation after mild COVID-19. One entry per CDR3 protein results from TCRdb running MiXCR on the 5' RACE reads. The sample consists of tens of thousands of distinct CDR3 sequences, 13% of them appearing once. V was cut by 1 base and J by 4 bases, with 9 bases left in between. The CDR3 is 14 residues long. CDR1 MNHEY and CDR2 SMNVEV come from the germline V gene (reference sequence). What was sequenced was PBMCs or a T cell subset sorted from them (not recorded which). The rearrangement joins TRBV27 to TRBJ2-3, with unresolved D. This receptor was identified in an adult woman who had mild COVID-19 (a few samples of this study predate the infection). Cell type and time point are not known. As DNA, the CDR3 is TGTGCCAGCAGTTTATTGGGTCCTTCAGATACGCAGTATTTT. This translates into CASSLLGPSDTQYF.